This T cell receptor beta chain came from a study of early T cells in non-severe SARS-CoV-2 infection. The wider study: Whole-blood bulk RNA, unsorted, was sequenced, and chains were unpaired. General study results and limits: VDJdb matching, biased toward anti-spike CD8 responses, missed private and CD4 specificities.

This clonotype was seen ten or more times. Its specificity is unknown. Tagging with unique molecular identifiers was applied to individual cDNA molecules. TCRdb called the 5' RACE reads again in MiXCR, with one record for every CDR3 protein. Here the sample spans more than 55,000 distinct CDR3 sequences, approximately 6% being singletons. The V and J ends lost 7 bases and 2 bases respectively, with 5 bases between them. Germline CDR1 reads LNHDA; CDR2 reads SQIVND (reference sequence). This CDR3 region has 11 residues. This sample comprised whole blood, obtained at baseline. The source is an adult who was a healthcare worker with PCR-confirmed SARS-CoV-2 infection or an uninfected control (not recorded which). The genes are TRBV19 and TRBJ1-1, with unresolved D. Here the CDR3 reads CASTRNTEAFF. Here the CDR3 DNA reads TGTGCCAGTACACGAAACACTGAAGCTTTCTTT.